This TCR beta chain was identified during a study of blood T cell repertoires in COVID-19. Study in general: COVID-19 samples from acute and convalescent phases originated in the United States, Italy and Spain.

Germline assignment: CDR1 SGHTA and CDR2 FQGNSA. Germline trimming cut 0 bases from V and 0 bases from J; bases unmatched to any gene: 5. The CDR3 is 16 amino acids. Measured with immunoSEQ multiplex PCR; TCRdb has only the in-frame clones, and not every one. The data hold under 200,000 clones, with around 84% observed a single time. The sequencing sample was made of PBMCs or T cells enriched from blood (not recorded which). The chain combines TRBV7-2 with TRBJ2-7; 7 bases match TRBD2. The clonotype originates from a man aged 50 or older who had recovered from COVID-19. In DNA, the CDR3 is TGTGCCAGCAGCTTAGCGCTGGCTAGCGGCTCCTACGAGCAGTACTTC. This codes for CASSLALASGSYEQYF.